The rows below give T cell receptor beta chains drawn from one sample of a study of graft-versus-host responses after intestinal transplantation. No antigens are known for them. The method was immunoSEQ multiplex PCR; TCRdb's version includes in-frame clones alone and lacks a portion of them. The profile shows about 93,000 clones, 80% to 95% of them singletons. The source was unstimulated CD8+ T cells sorted from spleen or lymph node cells, collected before intestinal transplant. The source is a human donor who received an intestinal transplant. The CDR3 runs from the conserved cysteine through the conserved F or W. Each record gives: V gene, clone size, D gene, J gene, CDR3 protein, CDR3 DNA. D genes are given only for firm matches. Rows give clone size only sometimes, using once, few, many, or a class for an expanded clone.

>TRBV19|-|TRBD2|TRBJ2-1
CASSIGLGLAGGPEFF
TGTGCCAGTAGTATAGGGTTGGGACTAGCGGGAGGGCCGGAGTTCTTC
>TRBV7-9|-|-|TRBJ2-3
CASSLEWGSTDTQYF
TGTGCCAGCAGCTTAGAGTGGGGCAGCACAGATACGCAGTATTTT
>TRBV9|-|TRBD1|TRBJ2-1
CASSVAQGLEQFF
TGTGCCAGCAGCGTAGCACAGGGGCTAGAGCAGTTCTTC
>TRBV12-5|-|-|TRBJ2-4
CASGRTFEAKNIQYF
TGTGCTAGTGGCCGGACATTCGAAGCCAAAAACATTCAGTACTTC
>TRBV14|-|TRBD1|TRBJ1-3
CASSNRDRLSGNTIYF
TGTGCCAGCAGCAACCGGGACAGGCTTTCTGGAAACACCATATATTTT
>TRBV15|-|-|TRBJ2-3
CATSTSFTDTQYF
TGTGCCACCAGCACCAGTTTCACAGATACGCAGTATTTT
>TRBV7-6|-|-|TRBJ2-7
CASSFGQGSYEQYF
TGTGCCAGCAGCTTTGGGCAGGGGTCGTATGAGCAGTACTTC
>TRBV2|-|TRBD1|TRBJ1-2
CARGGFRGRDYGYTF
TGTGCCAGAGGAGGATTCAGGGGGCGTGACTATGGCTACACCTTC
>TRBV9|-|-|TRBJ1-1
CASSALITAVPLF
TGTGCCAGCAGTGCCCTCATTACGGCGGTTCCGCTCTTT
>TRBV5-4|few|TRBD1|TRBJ2-3
CASSGQADTQYF
TGTGCCAGCAGCGGACAGGCCGATACGCAGTATTTT
>TRBV5-4|-|-|TRBJ2-7
CASKEGGTEQYF
TGTGCCAGCAAGGAGGGAGGTACCGAGCAGTACTTC
>TRBV29-1|once|TRBD1|TRBJ1-2
CSVGAENRGCTF
TGCAGCGTTGGAGCCGAAAACAGGGGCTGCACCTTC
>TRBV2|-|-|TRBJ2-1
CASSVKQGLIDEQFF
TGTGCCAGCAGCGTCAAACAGGGATTGATAGATGAGCAGTTCTTC
>TRBV19|-|-|TRBJ1-4
CASSTWTLKGELFF
TGTGCCAGTAGTACCTGGACACTCAAAGGGGAACTGTTTTTT
>TRBV11-2|-|TRBD1|TRBJ1-2
CASSPWTGGRSNYGYTF
TGTGCCAGCAGCCCATGGACAGGGGGACGGTCTAACTATGGCTACACCTTC
>TRBV4-1|-|-|TRBJ1-5
CASSQAHYSNQPQHF
TGCGCCAGCAGCCAAGCACACTATAGCAATCAGCCCCAGCATTTT
>TRBV19|-|TRBD1|TRBJ1-5
CASTIGTENQPQHF
TGTGCCAGTACAATAGGGACAGAGAATCAGCCCCAGCATTTT
>TRBV11-2|-|-|TRBJ2-7
CASSLGQGTEQYF
TGTGCCAGCAGCTTAGGCCAGGGAACCGAGCAGTACTTC
>TRBV4-1|-|TRBD2|TRBJ2-3
CASSQVLAGGDTQYF
TGCGCCAGCAGCCAAGTCCTAGCGGGAGGGGATACGCAGTATTTT
>TRBV6-5|-|TRBD1|TRBJ2-1
CASSPGQGINNEQFF
TGTGCCAGCAGCCCCGGACAGGGAATCAACAATGAGCAGTTCTTC
>TRBV13|-|TRBD1|TRBJ2-1
CASSATGTGYNEQFF
TGTGCCAGCAGCGCCACCGGGACAGGGTACAATGAGCAGTTCTTC
>TRBV11-3|-|-|TRBJ1-2
CASSLDQEFDYGYTF
TGTGCCAGCAGCTTAGACCAGGAATTCGACTATGGCTACACCTTC
>TRBV19|-|TRBD1|TRBJ2-1
CASSIADRVHEQFF
TGTGCCAGTAGTATAGCGGACAGGGTTCATGAGCAGTTCTTC
>TRBV7-9|many|-|TRBJ1-1
CASSLGGLRQMNTEAFF
TGTGCCAGCAGCTTAGGAGGGCTGCGACAAATGAACACTGAAGCTTTCTTT
>TRBV6-1|-|-|TRBJ2-2
CASSPHRGNTGELFF
TGTGCCAGCAGTCCTCACCGGGGGAACACCGGGGAGCTGTTTTTT
>TRBV11-2|-|TRBD2|TRBJ2-5
CASSLAASGRETQYF
TGTGCCAGCAGCTTAGCGGCTAGCGGTAGAGAGACCCAGTACTTC
>TRBV19|few|-|TRBJ1-1
CASYRNTEAFF
TGTGCCAGCTACAGGAACACTGAAGCTTTCTTT
>TRBV4-3|-|TRBD2|TRBJ2-3
CASSQEPSGGATDTQYF
TGCGCCAGCAGCCAAGAACCCAGCGGGGGGGCTACAGATACGCAGTATTTT
>TRBV13|-|-|TRBJ2-7
CASSSGTSSSYEQYF
TGTGCCAGCAGCTCCGGGACATCTTCGTCTTACGAGCAGTACTTC
>TRBV7-9|-|TRBD2|TRBJ2-7
CASSISGGADEQYF
TGTGCCAGCAGCATTAGCGGGGGGGCCGACGAGCAGTACTTC
>TRBV27|-|TRBD1|TRBJ2-7
CASSGTGLPYEQYF
TGTGCCAGCAGTGGGACAGGGCTACCCTACGAGCAGTACTTC
>TRBV6-1|-|-|TRBJ2-7
CASRPFSYEQYF
TGTGCCAGCAGGCCCTTTAGTTACGAGCAGTACTTC
>TRBV29-1|-|TRBD1|TRBJ1-5
CSVAGGDQPQHF
TGCAGCGTTGCAGGGGGCGATCAGCCCCAGCATTTT
>TRBV4-3|-|-|TRBJ2-5
CASSQEGRLHQETQYF
TGCGCCAGCAGCCAAGAAGGCAGGCTACACCAAGAGACCCAGTACTTC
>TRBV4-1|-|TRBD1|TRBJ1-1
CASSHPGQGAENTEAFF
TGCGCCAGCAGCCACCCGGGACAGGGGGCGGAGAACACTGAAGCTTTCTTT
>TRBV19|-|TRBD2|TRBJ2-1
CASQGLAEQFF
TGTGCCAGTCAAGGACTAGCGGAGCAGTTCTTC
>TRBV5-1|-|-|TRBJ2-3
CASSLDITDTQYF
TGCGCCAGCAGCTTGGATATTACAGATACGCAGTATTTT
>TRBV13|-|-|TRBJ2-5
CASSTRDNQETQYF
TGTGCCAGCAGCACACGGGACAACCAAGAGACCCAGTACTTC
>TRBV4-1|-|-|TRBJ2-7
CASSHLGEDYEQYF
TGCGCCAGCAGCCACCTGGGGGAGGACTACGAGCAGTACTTC
>TRBV10-3|-|-|TRBJ2-1
CAISGGSQGPYNEQFF
TGTGCCATCAGTGGCGGGTCACAGGGCCCCTACAATGAGCAGTTCTTC
>TRBV4-3|-|-|TRBJ2-1
CASSQDAAGVPYNEQFF
TGCGCCAGCAGCCAAGATGCCGCAGGGGTCCCCTACAATGAGCAGTTCTTC
>TRBV5-6|-|TRBD1|TRBJ1-1
CASSPTGWVGDTEAFF
TGTGCCAGCAGCCCGACAGGGTGGGTTGGAGACACTGAAGCTTTCTTT